The 9 T cell receptor beta chains presented below share a single source sample, sequenced in a study of shared clonotypes between healthy human individuals. Method: immunoSEQ multiplex PCR; TCRdb's copy keeps in-frame clones and lacks some. The data contain about 820,000 clones, almost 95% of them singletons. Positive CCR7 selection of CD45RO-negative cells yielded the naive CD8 cells, and terminally differentiated effector memory CD45RA+ cells were excluded. Sample: naive CD8+ T cells sorted from blood. All receptors come from a man aged 25-45 years in good health.

J is TRBJ2-3 and V is TRBV12-5; TRBD2 aligns across 11 bases. CDR3 length: 15 amino acids. Germline assignment: CDR1 LGHNT and CDR2 FRNRAP. V lost 7 bases, J lost 3 bases, and 6 bases stayed unmatched. The CDR3 region is CASASTSGTTDTQYF. CDR3 nucleotides: TGTGCTAGTGCTTCGACTAGCGGGACAACAGATACGCAGTATTTT.

The rearrangement links TRBV30 to TRBJ2-7; 10 bases are shared with TRBD1. CDR3 length: 18 amino acids. From germline, CDR1 is GTSNPN and CDR2 SVGIG (reference sequence). The V and J ends lost 5 bases and 6 bases, in that order; junction bases with no gene match: 22. CDR3 residues: CAWCITGTGVLFGCEQYF. CDR3 sequence (DNA): TGTGCCTGGTGTATTACCGGGACAGGGGTTCTCTTCGGCTGCGAGCAGTACTTC.

This chain uses TRBV27 with TRBJ2-7; D could derive from TRBD1 or TRBD2 (6 bases each). Germline V gives CDR1 MNHEY, CDR2 SMNVEV (reference sequence). The V gene lost 5 bases and the J gene lost 3 bases, with 14 bases spanning the gap. This CDR3 is built from 14 residues. The CDR3 bases are TGTGCCAGCAGTGGGCAAGGGGGACTCTACGAGCAGTACTTC. Protein: CASSGQGGLYEQYF.

This chain uses TRBV6-5 with TRBJ2-3, with D perhaps TRBD1 or TRBD2 (5 bases each). The CDR3 is made up of 13 amino acids. Deletions cut 1 base from V and 6 bases from J, with 8 bases between. CDR1 MNHEY and CDR2 SVGAGI come from the germline V gene. The CDR3 DNA is TGTGCCAGCAGTTACTTCGGGACGGATACGCAGTATTTT. Translation: CASSYFGTDTQYF.

J is TRBJ2-7 and V is TRBV10-3, with a tentative D call TRBD2 (5 bases). The V end was cut by 9 bases, the J end by 0 bases, with 18 bases between. Germline loops: CDR1 ENHRY, CDR2 SYGVKD. This CDR3 is 15 amino acids long. The CDR3 coding sequence is TGTGCCATACCTATACCGGAGCGGAGCTCCTACGAGCAGTACTTC. This encodes CAIPIPERSSYEQYF.

This clone was recorded only once. The genes are TRBV27 and TRBJ1-2; D is perhaps TRBD1 (6 bases). The CDR3 contains 14 residues. V lost 2 bases and J 4 bases, leaving 11 bases between the germline ends. Germline V lookup: CDR1 MNHEY, CDR2 SMNVEV (reference sequence). The CDR3 region has the DNA TGTGCCAGCAGTTTAGCAGGGGATCGCTATGGCTACACCTTC. Its protein is CASSLAGDRYGYTF.

Comment on this clone: The identical CDR3 is also encoded by other nucleotide sequences in the sample. The chain has TRBV29-1 and TRBJ2-7, with TRBD2 matching over 13 bases. This CDR3 has 13 amino acids. Per germline, CDR1 SQVTM and CDR2 ANQGSEA. V was clipped by 6 bases and J by 3 bases; unmatched bases: 2. Here the CDR3 reads CSVRLAGGYEQYF. The CDR3 DNA sequence: TGCAGCGTCCGACTAGCGGGAGGCTACGAGCAGTACTTC.

The CDR3 loop is CASSLGGSSSYNEQFF. For the CDR3, the DNA is TGTGCCAGCAGCTTAGGCGGCTCGAGCTCCTACAATGAGCAGTTCTTC. The genes are TRBV13 and TRBJ2-1; D unclear. Germline-derived CDR1 and CDR2 are PRHDT and FYEKMQ (reference sequence). Trimming removed 0 bases from V and 0 bases from J, with 9 bases in between. The CDR3 contains 16 residues.

The chain carries TRBV28 and TRBJ1-4, with D hard to call. The CDR3 has 12 amino acids. Germline V gene sequence: CDR1 MDHEN, CDR2 SYDVKM. Trimming removed 3 bases from V and 6 bases from J, with 5 bases in between. This CDR3 reads CASSFPDEKLFF. The CDR3 DNA reads TGTGCCAGCAGTTTCCCGGATGAAAAACTGTTTTTT.